The clone carrying this T cell receptor (beta chain) was seen at least ten times. Its antigen is as yet unknown. TCRbeta library construction was performed incorporating unique molecular identifiers. TCRdb re-called the PCR reads through MiXCR, storing one row per CDR3 protein. The data contain approximately 50,000 distinct CDR3 sequences, 52% of them seen just once; the ten biggest clones take up more than 30%. This sample stems from a study of T-cell reconstitution after alpha-beta-depleted transplantation in children. Study-wide results and limits: TCRbeta diversity was high at day 60 in some patients (a result of surviving recipient T cells and thymic progenitors). T cells produced anew were the main source of T-cell counts and diversity one year after transplant. Two months or so post-transplant, alpha-beta T cells reportedly derived from several hundred expanded graft clones.

Germline assignment: CDR1 SGHTA and CDR2 FQGNSA. The CDR3 contains 17 residues. V trimming: 5 bases; J trimming: 9 bases; junction bases outside the gene matches: 15. This chain uses TRBV7-2 with TRBJ1-6; 8 bases line up with TRBD1. This TCR came from a boy in the first two years of life with SCID, due to receive a stem cell transplant. This sample comprised peripheral blood, obtained before TCRalphabeta/CD19-depleted stem cell transplant. CDR3 residues: CASSPGTGAKGGSPLHF. Written as DNA, the CDR3 is TGTGCCAGCAGCCCCGGGACAGGAGCTAAGGGGGGTTCACCCCTCCACTTT. Together with reference TRBV7-2 and TRBJ1-6, the CDR3 gives the full variable domain: GAGVSQSPSNKVTEKGKDVELRCDPISGHTALYWYRQSLGQGLEFLIYFQGNSAPDKSGLPSDRFSAERTGGSVSTLTIQRTQQEDSAVYLCASSPGTGAKGGSPLHFGNGTRLTVT.